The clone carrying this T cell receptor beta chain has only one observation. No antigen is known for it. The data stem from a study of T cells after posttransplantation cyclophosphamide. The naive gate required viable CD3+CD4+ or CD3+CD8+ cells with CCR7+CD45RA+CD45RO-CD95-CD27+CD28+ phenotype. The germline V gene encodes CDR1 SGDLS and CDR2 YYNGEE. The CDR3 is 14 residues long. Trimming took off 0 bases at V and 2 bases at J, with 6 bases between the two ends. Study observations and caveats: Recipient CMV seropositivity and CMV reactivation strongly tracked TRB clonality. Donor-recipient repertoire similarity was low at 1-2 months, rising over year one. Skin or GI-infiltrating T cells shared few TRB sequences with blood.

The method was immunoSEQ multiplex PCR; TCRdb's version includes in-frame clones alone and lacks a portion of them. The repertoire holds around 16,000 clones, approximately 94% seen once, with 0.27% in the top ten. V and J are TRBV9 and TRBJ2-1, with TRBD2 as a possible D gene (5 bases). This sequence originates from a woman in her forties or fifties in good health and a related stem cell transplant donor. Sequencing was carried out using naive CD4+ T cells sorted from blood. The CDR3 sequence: CASSVVGTYNEQFF. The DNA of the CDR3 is TGTGCCAGCAGCGTAGTCGGGACCTACAATGAGCAGTTCTTC. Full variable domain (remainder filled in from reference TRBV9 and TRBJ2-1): DSGVTQTPKHLITATGQRVTLRCSPRSGDLSVYWYQQSLDQGLQFLIQYYNGEERAKGNILERFSAQQFPDLHSELNLSSLELGDSALYFCASSVVGTYNEQFFGPGTRLTVL.